The next 10 T cell receptor beta chains were all read from a single sample in a study of T cells in localized non-small cell lung cancer. Clones were sequenced by immunoSEQ multiplex PCR, and TCRdb holds only the in-frame ones, with some missing. There are around 15,000 clones in the sample; approximately 90% occur only once, and 2.5% to 3% lies in the top ten. The sequences come from peripheral blood mononuclear cells, collected before any cancer treatment. These receptors originate from a man aged 40 to 70 with stage III lung adenocarcinoma.

This clone was detected a few times. The chain links TRBV5-4 to TRBJ2-1, with D possibly matching TRBD2 (5 bases). Germline V lookup: CDR1 SGHNT, CDR2 YYREEE (reference sequence). The CDR3 is 14 residues long. Trimming removed 0 bases from V and 8 bases from J, with 12 bases in between. The CDR3 region has the DNA TGTGCCAGCAGCTTGGGACGGGAAGGAGATGAGCAGTTCTTC. Translated, it gives CASSLGREGDEQFF.

The V call is TRBV19, the J call TRBJ2-2; no definite D call. The CDR3 covers 14 residues. From germline, CDR1 is LNHDA and CDR2 SQIVND (reference sequence). V shed 6 bases and J shed 4 bases, with 12 bases lying between them. CDR3 in amino acids: CASRLQFTTGELFF. In nucleotides, the CDR3 is TGTGCCAGTAGGCTACAGTTCACCACCGGGGAGCTGTTTTTT.

This chain joins TRBV11-2 and TRBJ2-3; D call uncertain. Germline values: CDR1 SGHAT, CDR2 FQNNGV. The ends were cut back, 5 bases at V and 6 bases at J, with 12 bases in the middle. The CDR3 length is 13 residues. For the CDR3, the DNA is TGTGCCAGCAGCGTGACCCGCGGCGATACGCAGTATTTT. It translates to CASSVTRGDTQYF.

This chain uses TRBV6-5 with TRBJ2-7; 7 positions match TRBD1. This CDR3 has 13 residues. Germline CDR1 MNHEY, CDR2 SVGAGI. J was trimmed by 6 bases and V by 2 bases; bases with no gene match: 4. CDR3 in DNA: TGTGCCAGCAGTTACGACAGGGTAACCGAGCAGTACTTC. It translates to CASSYDRVTEQYF.

The chain carries TRBV28 and TRBJ1-2; D is uncertain. This CDR3 comprises 13 residues. Trimming shortened V by 5 bases and J by 6 bases, and 13 bases separated the two germline ends. CDR1 is MDHEN and CDR2 is SYDVKM in the germline V gene. CDR3 residues: CASSAMGRDGYTF. The DNA of the CDR3 is TGTGCCAGCAGTGCCATGGGGAGGGATGGCTACACCTTC.

The chain carries TRBV11-2 and TRBJ1-3, with D possibly TRBD1 on 5 matching bases. The CDR3 is 18 residues long. V was pared by 5 bases and J by 0 bases, with 20 bases between. From germline, CDR1 is SGHAT and CDR2 FQNNGV. The CDR3 loop is CASSQTGTIISSGNTIYF. The DNA of the CDR3 is TGTGCCAGCAGCCAAACCGGGACTATTATTAGCTCTGGAAACACCATATATTTT.

The CDR3 DNA is TGTGCCAGCTCACCACCTAACTCTCGAGCGGGAGGTCAAGATACGCAGTATTTT. This translates into CASSPPNSRAGGQDTQYF. The chain combines TRBV18 with TRBJ2-3, with 9 bases lining up with TRBD2. This CDR3 is 18 amino acids long. CDR1 and CDR2 (germline): KGHSH, LQKENI. The V gene end was trimmed by 0 bases and the J gene end by 5 bases; junction bases not matched to a gene: 12.

The V call is TRBV29-1, the J call TRBJ2-2; TRBD2 matches at 12 bases. The CDR3 contains 13 residues. Germline CDR1 SQVTM, CDR2 ANQGSEA. V lost 6 bases, J lost 6 bases, and 2 bases stayed unmatched. The CDR3 reads CSVRTSGAGELFF. CDR3 bases: TGCAGCGTCCGGACTAGCGGGGCCGGGGAGCTGTTTTTT.

J is TRBJ2-1 and V is TRBV7-9; the D is unclear. This CDR3 has 16 residues. CDR1 SEHNR and CDR2 FQNEAQ come from the germline V gene (reference sequence). Trimming shortened V by 1 base and J by 2 bases, and 12 bases separated the two germline ends. CDR3 region: CASSLESRIPYNEQFF. CDR3 DNA: TGTGCCAGCAGCTTAGAAAGCAGGATCCCCTACAATGAGCAGTTCTTC.

V is TRBV7-9 and J is TRBJ2-3; no definite D call. CDR3 length equals 14 residues. Germline V gene lookup returns CDR1 SEHNR and CDR2 FQNEAQ (reference sequence). V lost 5 bases and J 4 bases, leaving 13 bases between the germline ends. Written as DNA, the CDR3 is TGTGCCAGCAGCCCTCTAGGTTGGGCAGATACGCAGTATTTT. Translation: CASSPLGWADTQYF.